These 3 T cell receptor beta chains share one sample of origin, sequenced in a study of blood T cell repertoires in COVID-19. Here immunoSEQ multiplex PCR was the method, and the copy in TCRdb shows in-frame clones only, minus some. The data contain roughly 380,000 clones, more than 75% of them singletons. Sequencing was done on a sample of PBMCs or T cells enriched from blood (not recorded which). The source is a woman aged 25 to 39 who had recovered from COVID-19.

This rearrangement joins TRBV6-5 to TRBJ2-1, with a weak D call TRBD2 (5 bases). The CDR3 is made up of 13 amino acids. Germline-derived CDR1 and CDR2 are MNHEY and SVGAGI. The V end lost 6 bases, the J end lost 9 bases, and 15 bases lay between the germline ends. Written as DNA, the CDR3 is TGTGCCAGCAGCGACCTTGAGGGAGTTGAGCAGTTCTTC. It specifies CASSDLEGVEQFF.

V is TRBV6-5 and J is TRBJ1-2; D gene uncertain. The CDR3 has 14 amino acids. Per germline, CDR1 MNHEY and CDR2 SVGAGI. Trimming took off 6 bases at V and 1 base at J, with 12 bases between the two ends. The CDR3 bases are TGTGCCAGCAGCCCAACTACTATTAACTATGGCTACACCTTC. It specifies CASSPTTINYGYTF.

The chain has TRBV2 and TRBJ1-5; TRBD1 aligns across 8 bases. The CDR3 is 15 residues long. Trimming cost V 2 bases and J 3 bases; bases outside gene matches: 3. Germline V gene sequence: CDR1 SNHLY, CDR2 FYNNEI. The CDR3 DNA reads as TGTGCCAGCAGTGAATCAGGGGGCTACAATCAGCCCCAGCATTTT. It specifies CASSESGGYNQPQHF.